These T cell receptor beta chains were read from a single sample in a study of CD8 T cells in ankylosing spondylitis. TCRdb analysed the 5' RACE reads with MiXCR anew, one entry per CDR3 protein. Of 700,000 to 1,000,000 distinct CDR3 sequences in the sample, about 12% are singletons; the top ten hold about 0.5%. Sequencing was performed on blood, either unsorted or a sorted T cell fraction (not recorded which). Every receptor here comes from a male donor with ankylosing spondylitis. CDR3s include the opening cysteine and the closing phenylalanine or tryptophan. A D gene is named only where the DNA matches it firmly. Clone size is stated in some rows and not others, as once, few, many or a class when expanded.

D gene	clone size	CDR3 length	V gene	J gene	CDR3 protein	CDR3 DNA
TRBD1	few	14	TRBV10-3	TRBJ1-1	CAISLDRVDTEAFF	TGTGCCATCAGCCTTGACAGGGTGGACACTGAAGCTTTCTTT
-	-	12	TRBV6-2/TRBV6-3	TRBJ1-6	CASSSPNSPLHF	TGTGCCAGCAGCTCCCCTAATTCACCCCTCCACTTT
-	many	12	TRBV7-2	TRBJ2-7	CASSFSPYEQYF	TGTGCCAGCAGCTTCAGCCCATACGAGCAGTACTTC
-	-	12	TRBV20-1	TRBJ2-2	CSARLHTGELFF	TGCAGTGCTAGATTGCACACCGGGGAGCTGTTTTTT
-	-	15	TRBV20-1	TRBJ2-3	CSARIADPGTDTQYF	TGCAGTGCTAGAATCGCCGACCCCGGCACAGATACGCAGTATTTT
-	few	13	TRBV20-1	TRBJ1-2	CSAGPAANYGYTF	TGCAGTGCTGGGCCGGCAGCTAACTATGGCTACACCTTC
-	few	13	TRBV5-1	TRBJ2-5	CASSSPSGRHQYF	TGCGCCAGCAGCAGTCCTTCGGGACGCCATCAATACTTC
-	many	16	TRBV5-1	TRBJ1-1	CASSLGRWNSRAEAFF	TGCGCCAGCAGCTTGGGGCGGTGGAATAGCAGGGCTGAAGCTTTCTTT
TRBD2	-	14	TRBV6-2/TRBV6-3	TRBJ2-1	CASSRILTSEVGFF	TGTGCCAGCAGTCGAATCCTAACTAGCGAGGTTGGGTTCTTC
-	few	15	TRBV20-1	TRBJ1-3	CSARVFTATGNTIYF	TGCAGTGCTAGAGTATTTACAGCTACTGGAAACACCATATATTTT
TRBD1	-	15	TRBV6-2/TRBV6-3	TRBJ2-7	CASTRPGQSSYEQYF	TGTGCCAGCACCCGTCCGGGACAGTCATCCTACGAGCAGTACTTC
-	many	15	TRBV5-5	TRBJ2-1	CASSLEQARYNEQFF	TGTGCCAGCAGCTTGGAACAGGCTCGCTACAATGAGCAGTTCTTC
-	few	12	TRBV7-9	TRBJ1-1	CASSLSQAGAFF	TGTGCCAGCAGCCTTAGTCAGGCAGGAGCTTTCTTT
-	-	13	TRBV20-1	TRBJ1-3	CSARESRGNTIYF	TGCAGTGCTAGAGAAAGTCGGGGAAACACCATATATTTT
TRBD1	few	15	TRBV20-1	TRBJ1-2	CSARAPGQGDYGYTF	TGCAGTGCTAGAGCCCCGGGACAGGGAGACTATGGCTACACCTTC
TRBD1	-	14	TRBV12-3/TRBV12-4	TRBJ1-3	CASRQGSSGNTIYF	TGTGCCAGCAGACAGGGGAGCTCTGGAAACACCATATATTTT